The 23 T cell receptor beta chains presented below share a single source sample, sequenced in a study of regulatory T cells in long-lasting Graves disease (dated by TCRdb to the early 2020s). This specimen's time point label, per the study, means: newly diagnosed GD, antithyroid drugs for less than 3 months. For both TCR sequencing and RNA sequencing, RNA was extracted from PBMCs in TRIzol. The library was made by multiplex PCR. These reads were obtained on an Illumina HiSeq 4000. To build TCR beta libraries, CDR3 regions were amplified by Arm-PCR using iRepertoire HTBI primers. In-frame beta chains were kept once TCRdb had trimmed the public reads at Q25 with fastp and called clones with MiXCR. Each CDR3 protein appears once, grouped with its most common genes and DNA. Recorded for this sample are over 500,000 distinct CDR3 sequences; under 20% of them occurred a single time. The ten largest make up about 17% of the sample.

This sample was shared with a second study, whose subject was T cells in Graves' hyperthyroidism and ophthalmopathy.

Source: peripheral blood mononuclear cells (PBMCs), taken at new diagnosis, from a patient treated with antithyroid drugs. Receptors were obtained from a woman aged 25 to 39 with Graves disease. Donor details come from another sample of the same person, matched by shared clones.

This clonotype was seen a few times. One base away lies a much larger clone, so this may be a sequencing read error. The chain has TRBV28 and TRBJ1-1; D ambiguous. This CDR3 has 15 amino acids. Germline CDR1 MDHEN, CDR2 SYDVKM. CDR3 sequence reads: CASSPRTAGTDESFF. CDR3 nucleotide sequence: TGTGCCAGCAGCCCTAGGACGGCCGGAACTGATGAATCTTTCTTT.

This clonotype was recorded a few times. This chain uses TRBV20-1 with TRBJ1-5; 8 bases map to TRBD1. CDR1 is DFQATT and CDR2 is SNEGSKA in the germline V gene (reference sequence). CDR3 size: 19 residues. After removal of 0 bases from V and 0 bases from J, the junction contained 13 bases not matched to a gene. This CDR3 is CSAREGTGVPMYSNQPQHF. The CDR3, as DNA: TGCAGTGCTAGAGAGGGGACAGGCGTCCCAATGTATAGCAATCAGCCCCAGCATTTT.

This clonotype appeared once. The V gene is TRBV6-2 or TRBV6-3, the J gene TRBJ1-5; maybe TRBD1 (6 bases). There are 13 residues in the CDR3. Germline values: CDR1 MNHEY, CDR2 SVGEGT. V lost 6 bases to trimming and J lost 6 bases, with 12 bases between them. The CDR3 region is CASRGGGIQPQHF. The DNA of the CDR3 is TGTGCCAGCAGAGGGGGGGGGATTCAGCCCCAGCATTTT.

In this sample, this clonotype turned up many times. This chain connects TRBV20-1 to TRBJ2-3; 10 bases match TRBD2. Germline values: CDR1 DFQATT, CDR2 SNEGSKA (reference sequence). The V gene end was trimmed by 5 bases and the J gene end by 0 bases; junction bases not matched to a gene: 5. This CDR3 has 15 amino acids. The CDR3 here is CSAPGLAESTDTQYF. CDR3 coding DNA: TGCAGTGCTCCCGGACTAGCGGAGAGCACAGATACGCAGTATTTT.

This clonotype was seen at least ten times. The chain recombines TRBV6-9 with TRBJ2-1; D is uncertain. The germline V gene has CDR1 MNHGY and CDR2 SVAAGI. The CDR3 has 15 residues. V dropped 3 bases and J dropped 10 bases, with 19 bases sitting between them. This chain's CDR3 is CASSYFTGPRQEQFF. The DNA for the CDR3 is TGTGCCAGCAGTTACTTTACGGGCCCCCGCCAAGAGCAGTTCTTC.

At least ten counts were recorded for this clonotype. The rearrangement uses TRBV12-3 or TRBV12-4 and TRBJ2-7, with a weak D call TRBD1 (5 bases). The CDR3 is made up of 14 amino acids. Between the trimmed V and J ends, which lost 1 base and 4 bases, there was a span of 11 bases. The CDR3 coding sequence is TGTGCCAGCAGTTTAGACCTGGGGCCGTACGAGCAGTACTTC. Its protein is CASSLDLGPYEQYF.

The chain links TRBV18 to TRBJ2-7, with unresolved D. The CDR3 has 14 amino acids. Germline CDR1 reads KGHSH; CDR2 reads LQKENI. V was trimmed by 4 bases and J by 0 bases, leaving 10 bases between them. The CDR3: CASSQQDSSYEQYF. In nucleotides, the CDR3 is TGTGCCAGCTCACAGCAAGATAGCTCCTACGAGCAGTACTTC. Full variable domain (rest looked up from reference TRBV18 and TRBJ2-7): NAGVMQNPRHLVRRRGQEARLRCSPMKGHSHVYWYRQLPEEGLKFMVYLQKENIIDESGMPKERFSAEFPKEGPSILRIQQVVRGDSAAYFCASSQQDSSYEQYFGPGTRLTVT.

The sample holds a few counts of this clonotype. Lacking the conserved final phenylalanine or tryptophan, this CDR3 likely reflects a read error. The rearrangement uses TRBV6-5 and TRBJ2-1; weak D call: TRBD1 (6 bases). Germline V gene lookup returns CDR1 MNHEY and CDR2 SVGAGI. Trimming stripped 0 bases from V and 0 bases from J, with 12 bases between. The CDR3 length is 17 residues. The DNA of the CDR3 is TGTGCCAGCAGTTACTCGTCCGCGACAGGCTCCTACAATGAGCAGTTCCTC. Translating gives CASSYSSATGSYNEQFL.

This clonotype was counted at least ten times. V is TRBV12-3 or TRBV12-4 and J is TRBJ1-3; TRBD1 agrees at 7 bases. The CDR3 contains 15 residues. The trim removed 4 bases at V and 0 bases at J, leaving 3 bases unmatched. CDR3 coding DNA: TGTGCCAGCAGTTGGACAGGTTCCTCTGGAAACACCATATATTTT. Residues: CASSWTGSSGNTIYF.

The chain recombines TRBV19 with TRBJ2-3; a possible D gene is TRBD2 (6 bases). V lost 6 bases and J 5 bases, leaving 12 bases between the germline ends. The V gene's germline CDR1 is LNHDA and CDR2 SQIVND (reference sequence). This CDR3 has 13 amino acids. The CDR3 sequence is CASRAGGGDTQYF. CDR3 bases: TGTGCCAGTAGGGCCGGGGGAGGAGATACGCAGTATTTT. The full variable domain, completed using reference TRBV19 and TRBJ2-3, is DGGITQSPKYLFRKEGQNVTLSCEQNLNHDAMYWYRQDPGQGLRLIYYSQIVNDFQKGDIAEGYSVSREKKESFPLTVTSAQKNPTAFYLCASRAGGGDTQYFGPGTRLTVL.

Details on this clonotype: A read error may be the cause here, since a much bigger clone is one base away. This CDR3 is CASSLIGGLSDQPQHF. In DNA form, the CDR3 reads TGTGCCAGCAGTTTAATAGGGGGGCTAAGCGATCAGCCCCAGCATTTT. The J gene is TRBJ1-5, the V gene TRBV12-3 or TRBV12-4; D might be TRBD1 (6 bases). V was clipped by 2 bases and J by 5 bases, with 16 bases between them. The CDR3 has 16 residues.

This clonotype was recorded many times. The V gene is TRBV12-3 or TRBV12-4, the J gene TRBJ2-1; possible D gene TRBD1, 6 bases. The V gene lost 7 bases and the J gene lost 7 bases, with 14 bases spanning the gap. The CDR3 covers 13 residues. CDR3 sequence reads: CASTGDRFNEQFF. The DNA for the CDR3 is TGTGCCAGCACCGGTGACAGGTTTAATGAGCAGTTCTTC.

The chain joins TRBV7-3 to TRBJ2-1; 7 bases map to TRBD2. V dropped 4 bases and J dropped 8; count of bases not matched to a gene: 8. The CDR3 spans 14 residues. Germline CDR1 and CDR2: SGHTA and FQGTGA. Here the CDR3 DNA reads TGTGCCAGCAGCTACGGCGGGAGTCTACATGAGCAGTTCTTC. This gives the protein CASSYGGSLHEQFF.

This clonotype was seen ten or more times. This chain joins TRBV20-1 and TRBJ1-1; no clear D. The CDR3 loop spans 12 amino acids. Trimming cost V 5 bases and J 4 bases, with 11 bases left between them. The germline V gene encodes CDR1 DFQATT and CDR2 SNEGSKA (reference sequence). The CDR3: CSAWSGPTEAFF. CDR3 bases: TGCAGTGCTTGGAGCGGACCCACTGAAGCTTTCTTT.

The chain recombines TRBV6-1 with TRBJ2-5, with 7 bases aligning to TRBD2. With 6 bases clipped from V and 0 bases from J, the junction kept 4 bases outside the gene matches. Germline V gives CDR1 MNHNS, CDR2 SASEGT. The CDR3 is 14 residues long. CDR3 sequence: CASRTGTNQETQYF. The CDR3 DNA reads TGTGCCAGCAGGACCGGGACTAACCAAGAGACCCAGTACTTC.

This clonotype was observed a few times. The rearrangement uses TRBV28 and TRBJ1-5; a possible D gene is TRBD1 (6 bases). Germline V gene lookup returns CDR1 MDHEN and CDR2 SYDVKM. The length of the CDR3 is 14 residues. The V and J ends lost 6 bases and 7 bases respectively, with 16 bases between them. The CDR3 reads CASSLEQGGQPQHF. For the CDR3, the DNA is TGTGCCAGCAGCTTAGAACAGGGAGGGCAGCCCCAGCATTTT.

This clonotype was counted between two and nine times. The chain joins TRBV6-1 to TRBJ2-7; maybe TRBD1 (6 bases). Looked up from germline, CDR1 is MNHNS and CDR2 is SASEGT. V shed 10 bases and J shed 5 bases, with 12 bases lying between them. The CDR3 totals 11 residues. DNA of the CDR3: TGTGCCACTTTGGGACACCACGAGCAGTACTTC. Its translation: CATLGHHEQYF.

This clonotype was recorded at least ten times. V is TRBV28 and J is TRBJ2-7, with D hard to call. Between the trimmed V and J ends, which lost 2 bases and 2 bases, there was a span of 10 bases. The CDR3 is 14 residues long. Germline lookup yields CDR1 MDHEN and CDR2 SYDVKM. CDR3 in DNA: TGTGCCAGCAGTTTACTCCCCCCCCCCTACGAGCAGTACTTC. Its protein product is CASSLLPPPYEQYF.

This clonotype was observed at least ten times. DNA for the CDR3: TGTGCCAGCAGCTACGTAGCGGCGAGGGCCGATGAGCCCGGGGAGCTGTTTTTT. This gives the protein CASSYVAARADEPGELFF. V gene TRBV12-3 or TRBV12-4 combines with J gene TRBJ2-2, with D maybe TRBD2 (6 bases). The ends were cut back, 6 bases at V and 6 bases at J, with 26 bases in the middle. This CDR3 contains 18 residues.

This clonotype was observed a few times. The chain uses TRBV7-9 and TRBJ2-5; possible D gene TRBD1, 6 bases. Germline CDR1 reads SEHNR; CDR2 reads FQNEAQ (reference sequence). V lost 4 bases and J 5 bases, leaving 11 bases between the germline ends. CDR3 length: 13 residues. The DNA of the CDR3 is TGTGCCAGCAGCTCTACCGACAGGGAGACCCAGTACTTC. This translates into CASSSTDRETQYF.

The rearrangement links TRBV6-2 or TRBV6-3 to TRBJ2-7; no definite D call. The V and J ends lost 2 bases and 5 bases respectively, with 7 bases between them. Per germline, CDR1 MNHEY and CDR2 SVGEGT. The CDR3 covers 12 residues. The CDR3 nucleotides read TGTGCCAGCAGTTACACGGTGAACGAGCAGTACTTC. It is translated as CASSYTVNEQYF.

This clonotype came up a few times. The chain employs TRBV6-1 and TRBJ2-6; D gene uncertain. This CDR3 has 15 residues. Trimming took 7 bases from V and 0 from J, leaving 10 bases between them. Germline loops: CDR1 MNHNS, CDR2 SASEGT. This CDR3 is CASTVLASGANVLTF. As DNA, the CDR3 is TGTGCCAGCACGGTTCTGGCCTCTGGGGCCAACGTCCTGACTTTC.

This clonotype appeared many times. The chain has TRBV6-5 and TRBJ1-1; D perhaps matches TRBD1 (6 bases). Deletions cut 4 bases from V and 5 bases from J, with 29 bases between. Germline values: CDR1 MNHEY, CDR2 SVGAGI. This CDR3 is built from 19 residues. The CDR3 reads CASSLTYPGHLKGGTEAFF. The CDR3 DNA follows: TGTGCCAGCAGTTTAACTTATCCGGGACACCTCAAAGGGGGTACTGAAGCTTTCTTT.